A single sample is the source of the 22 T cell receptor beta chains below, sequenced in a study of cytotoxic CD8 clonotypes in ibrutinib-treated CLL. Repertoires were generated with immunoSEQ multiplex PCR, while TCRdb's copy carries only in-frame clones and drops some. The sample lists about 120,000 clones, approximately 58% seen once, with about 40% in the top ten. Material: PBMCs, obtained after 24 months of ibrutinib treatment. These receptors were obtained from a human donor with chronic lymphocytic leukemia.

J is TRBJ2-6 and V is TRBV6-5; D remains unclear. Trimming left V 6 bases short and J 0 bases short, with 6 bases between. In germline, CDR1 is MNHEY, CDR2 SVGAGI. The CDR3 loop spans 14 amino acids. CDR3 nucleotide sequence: TGTGCCAGCAGACAAAGCTCTGGGGCCAACGTCCTGACTTTC. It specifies CASRQSSGANVLTF.

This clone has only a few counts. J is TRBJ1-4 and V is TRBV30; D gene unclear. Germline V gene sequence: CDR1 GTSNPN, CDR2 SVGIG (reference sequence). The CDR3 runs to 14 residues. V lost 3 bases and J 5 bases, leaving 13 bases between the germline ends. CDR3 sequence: CAWRAGQWNEKLFF. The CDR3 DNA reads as TGTGCCTGGAGGGCGGGCCAGTGGAATGAAAAACTGTTTTTT.

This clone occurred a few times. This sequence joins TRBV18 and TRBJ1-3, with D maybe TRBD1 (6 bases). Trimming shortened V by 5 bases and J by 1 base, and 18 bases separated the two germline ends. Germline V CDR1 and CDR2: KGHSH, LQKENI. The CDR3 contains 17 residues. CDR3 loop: CASSSGFGQTSGNTIYF. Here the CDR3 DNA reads TGTGCCAGCTCATCAGGATTTGGACAGACTTCTGGAAACACCATATATTTT. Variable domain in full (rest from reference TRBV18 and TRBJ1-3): NAGVMQNPRHLVRRRGQEARLRCSPMKGHSHVYWYRQLPEEGLKFMVYLQKENIIDESGMPKERFSAEFPKEGPSILRIQQVVRGDSAAYFCASSSGFGQTSGNTIYFGEGSWLTVV.

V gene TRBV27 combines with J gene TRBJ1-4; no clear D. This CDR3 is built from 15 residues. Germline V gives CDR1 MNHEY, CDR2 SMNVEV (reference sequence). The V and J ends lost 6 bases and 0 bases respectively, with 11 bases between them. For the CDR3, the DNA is TGTGCCAGCAGGGAATCTGGGACAACTAATGAAAAACTGTTTTTT. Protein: CASRESGTTNEKLFF. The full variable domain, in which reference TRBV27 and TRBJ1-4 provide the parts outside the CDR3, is EAQVTQNPRYLITVTGKKLTVTCSQNMNHEYMSWYRQDPGLGLRQIYYSMNVEVTDKGDVPEGYKVSRKEKRNFPLILESPSPNQTSLYFCASRESGTTNEKLFFGSGTQLSVL.

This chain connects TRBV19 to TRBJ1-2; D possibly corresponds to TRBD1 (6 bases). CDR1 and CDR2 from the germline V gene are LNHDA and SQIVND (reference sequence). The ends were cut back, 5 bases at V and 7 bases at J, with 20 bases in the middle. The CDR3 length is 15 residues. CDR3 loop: CASSERFQGSGGYTF. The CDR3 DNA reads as TGTGCCAGTAGTGAAAGATTCCAGGGGTCGGGTGGCTACACCTTC.

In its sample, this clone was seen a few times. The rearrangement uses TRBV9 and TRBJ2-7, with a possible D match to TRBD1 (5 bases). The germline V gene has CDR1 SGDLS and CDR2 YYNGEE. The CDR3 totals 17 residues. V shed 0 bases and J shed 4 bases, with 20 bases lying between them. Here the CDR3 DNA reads TGTGCCAGCAGCGTAGACCTAGGAACTCATGGGGCGTACGAGCAGTACTTC. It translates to CASSVDLGTHGAYEQYF. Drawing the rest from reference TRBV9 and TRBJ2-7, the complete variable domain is DSGVTQTPKHLITATGQRVTLRCSPRSGDLSVYWYQQSLDQGLQFLIQYYNGEERAKGNILERFSAQQFPDLHSELNLSSLELGDSALYFCASSVDLGTHGAYEQYFGPGTRLTVT.

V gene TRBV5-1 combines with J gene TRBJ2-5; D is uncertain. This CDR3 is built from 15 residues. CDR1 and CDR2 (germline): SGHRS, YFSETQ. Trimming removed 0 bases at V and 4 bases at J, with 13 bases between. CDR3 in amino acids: CASSLAQTGAETQYF. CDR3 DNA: TGCGCCAGCAGCTTGGCGCAGACTGGCGCAGAGACCCAGTACTTC.

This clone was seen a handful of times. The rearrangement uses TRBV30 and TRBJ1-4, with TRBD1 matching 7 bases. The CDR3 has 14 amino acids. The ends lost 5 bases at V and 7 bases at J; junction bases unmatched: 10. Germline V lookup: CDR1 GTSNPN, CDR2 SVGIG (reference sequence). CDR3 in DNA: TGTGCCTGGGCCGGTAAGGGACAGCGTGAAAAACTGTTTTTT. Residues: CAWAGKGQREKLFF.

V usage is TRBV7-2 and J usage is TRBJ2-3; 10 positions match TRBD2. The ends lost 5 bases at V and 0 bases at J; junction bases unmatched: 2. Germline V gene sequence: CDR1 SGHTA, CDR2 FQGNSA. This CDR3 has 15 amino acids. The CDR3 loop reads CASSPLAGSTDTQYF. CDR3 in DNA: TGTGCCAGCAGCCCACTAGCGGGGAGCACAGATACGCAGTATTTT.

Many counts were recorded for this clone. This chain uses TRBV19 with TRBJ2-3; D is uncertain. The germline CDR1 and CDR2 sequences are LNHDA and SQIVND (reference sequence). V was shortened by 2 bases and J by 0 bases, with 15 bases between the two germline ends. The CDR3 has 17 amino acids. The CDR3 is CASSIRPDLSSTDTQYF. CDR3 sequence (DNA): TGTGCCAGTAGTATACGCCCTGACCTCTCTAGCACAGATACGCAGTATTTT. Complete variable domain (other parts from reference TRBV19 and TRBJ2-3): DGGITQSPKYLFRKEGQNVTLSCEQNLNHDAMYWYRQDPGQGLRLIYYSQIVNDFQKGDIAEGYSVSREKKESFPLTVTSAQKNPTAFYLCASSIRPDLSSTDTQYFGPGTRLTVL.

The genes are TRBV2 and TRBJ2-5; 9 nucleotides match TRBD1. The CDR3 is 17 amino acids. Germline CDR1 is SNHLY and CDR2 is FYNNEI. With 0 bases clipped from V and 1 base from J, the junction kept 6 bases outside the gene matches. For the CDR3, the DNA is TGTGCCAGCAGTGAAGCAGAGGGGACAGGGTCCCAAGAGACCCAGTACTTC. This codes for CASSEAEGTGSQETQYF.

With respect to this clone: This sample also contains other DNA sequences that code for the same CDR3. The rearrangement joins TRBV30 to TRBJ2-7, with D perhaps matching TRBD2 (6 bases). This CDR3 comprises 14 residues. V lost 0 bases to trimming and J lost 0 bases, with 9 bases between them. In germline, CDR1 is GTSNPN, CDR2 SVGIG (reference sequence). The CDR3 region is CAWSVGGSSYEQYF. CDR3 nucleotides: TGTGCCTGGAGTGTCGGAGGGAGCTCCTACGAGCAGTACTTC.

Written as DNA, the CDR3 is TGTGCCAGCAGTGAACTACAGGGAGGCCCTTCACCCCTCCACTTT. Translation gives CASSELQGGPSPLHF. The rearrangement uses TRBV25-1 and TRBJ1-6; a possible D gene is TRBD1 (6 bases). Germline values: CDR1 MGHDK, CDR2 SYGVNS. CDR3 size: 15 residues. Trimming pared 2 bases from V and 9 bases from J, leaving 14 bases between.

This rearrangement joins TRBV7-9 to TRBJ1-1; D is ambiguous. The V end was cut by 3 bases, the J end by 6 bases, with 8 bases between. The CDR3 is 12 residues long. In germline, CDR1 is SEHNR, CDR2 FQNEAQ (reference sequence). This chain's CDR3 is CASSFSSSEAFF. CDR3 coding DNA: TGTGCCAGCAGCTTCTCTTCCTCTGAAGCTTTCTTT.

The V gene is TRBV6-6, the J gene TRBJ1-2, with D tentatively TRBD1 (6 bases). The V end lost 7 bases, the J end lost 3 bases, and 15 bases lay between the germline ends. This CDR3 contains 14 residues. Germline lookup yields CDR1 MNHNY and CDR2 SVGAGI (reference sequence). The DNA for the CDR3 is TGTGCCAGCATCCAAGGGGGGATTGACTATGGCTACACCTTC. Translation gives CASIQGGIDYGYTF.

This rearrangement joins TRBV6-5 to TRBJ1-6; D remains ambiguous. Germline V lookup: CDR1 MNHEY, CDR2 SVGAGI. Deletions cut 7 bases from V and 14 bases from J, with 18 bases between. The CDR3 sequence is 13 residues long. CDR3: CASTPGGLETLHF. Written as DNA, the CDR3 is TGTGCCAGCACCCCCGGCGGACTAGAGACCCTCCACTTT.

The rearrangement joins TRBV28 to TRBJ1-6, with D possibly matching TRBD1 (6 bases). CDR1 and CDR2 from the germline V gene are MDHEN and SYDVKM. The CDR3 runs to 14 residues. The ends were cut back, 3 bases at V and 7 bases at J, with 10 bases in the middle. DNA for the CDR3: TGTGCCAGCAGTTTGCAGGGGTGGAATTCACCCCTCCACTTT. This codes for CASSLQGWNSPLHF.

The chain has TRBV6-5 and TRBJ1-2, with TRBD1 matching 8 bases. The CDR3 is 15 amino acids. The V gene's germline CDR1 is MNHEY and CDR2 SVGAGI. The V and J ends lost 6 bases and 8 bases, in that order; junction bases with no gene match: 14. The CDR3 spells CASSLIGQGFSGYTF. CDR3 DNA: TGTGCCAGCAGCTTAATCGGACAGGGATTTAGCGGCTACACCTTC.

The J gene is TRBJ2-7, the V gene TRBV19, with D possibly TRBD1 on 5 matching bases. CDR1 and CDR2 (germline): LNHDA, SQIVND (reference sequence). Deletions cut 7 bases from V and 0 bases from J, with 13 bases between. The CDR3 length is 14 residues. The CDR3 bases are TGTGCCAGTAACGCAGGGAAGTTCTCCTACGAGCAGTACTTC. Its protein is CASNAGKFSYEQYF.

CDR3 nucleotide sequence: TGTGCCAGCAGCGTCGGACAGCCCTATGGCTACACCTTC. Residues: CASSVGQPYGYTF. The V and J genes are TRBV9 and TRBJ1-2, with D maybe TRBD1 (6 bases). This CDR3 contains 13 residues. Germline V CDR1 and CDR2: SGDLS, YYNGEE. Trimming took 2 bases from V and 4 from J, leaving 9 bases between them.

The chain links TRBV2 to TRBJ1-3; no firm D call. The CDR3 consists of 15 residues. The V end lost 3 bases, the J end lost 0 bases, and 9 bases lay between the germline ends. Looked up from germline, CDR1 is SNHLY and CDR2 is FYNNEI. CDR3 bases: TGTGCCAGCAGTGACACCAGGCTCTCTGGAAACACCATATATTTT. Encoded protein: CASSDTRLSGNTIYF.

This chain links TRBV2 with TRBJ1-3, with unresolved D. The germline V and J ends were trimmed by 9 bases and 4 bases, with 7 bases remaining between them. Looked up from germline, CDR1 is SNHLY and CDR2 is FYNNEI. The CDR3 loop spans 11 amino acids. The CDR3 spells CARAKGNTIYF. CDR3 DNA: TGTGCCAGAGCAAAAGGAAACACCATATATTTT.